A selection of T cell receptor beta chains follows, all from one sample in a study of T cells in Graves' hyperthyroidism and ophthalmopathy. TCRdb itself ran the multiplex PCR reads through MiXCR, one entry per CDR3 protein. The sample consists of 450,000 to 700,000 distinct CDR3 sequences, about 43% of them appearing once. Sequences were obtained from peripheral blood or thyroid tissue (not recorded which). These receptors were obtained from a woman aged 18-29 years with Graves' hyperthyroidism. Both conserved end residues are part of each CDR3. The size field is filled for only some rows; it gives once, few, many or a size class.

V,J,size,CDR3
TRBV19,TRBJ2-2,many,CASSRRGTQNTGELFF
TRBV2,TRBJ1-5,many,CASRGGVGIQPQHF
TRBV29-1,TRBJ1-2,-,CSVDPGGTSYGYTF
TRBV24-1,TRBJ1-1,many,CATSDPLAGGTEAFF
TRBV25-1,TRBJ2-7,many,CASSERGRQYEQYF
TRBV12-5,TRBJ2-7,many,CASGLTLAGVHEQYF
TRBV7-6,TRBJ2-7,-,CASSRGLAGALDEQYF
TRBV9,TRBJ1-2,-,CASSVATGGGYTF
TRBV6-1,TRBJ1-3,-,CASSDTGRRNTIYF
TRBV7-9,TRBJ1-4,many,CASSLVAAASNEKLFF
TRBV10-3,TRBJ1-2,-,CAISENPGTGYTF
TRBV10-3,TRBJ1-1,-,CAISDQTTVAFF
TRBV7-3,TRBJ1-1,-,CASKGRDSNTEAFF
TRBV15,TRBJ2-7,-,CATSRDSGTRSYEQYF
TRBV7-9,TRBJ2-7,few,CASSPQGVMPSYEQYF
TRBV7-6,TRBJ1-4,-,CASSLATGGEKLFF
TRBV29-1,TRBJ2-7,-,CSAFRDHTTIPQQYF
TRBV2,TRBJ2-1,-,CASSEEGFSYNEQFF
TRBV2,TRBJ2-2,few,CALDRESTGELFF
TRBV9,TRBJ2-7,few,CASSPSPSPGLSYEQYF
TRBV29-1,TRBJ2-7,-,CSLGQVSYEQYF
TRBV11-3,TRBJ2-7,-,CASSQVGTGGNEQYF
TRBV7-9,TRBJ2-3,-,CARSFLAGAISDTQYF
TRBV7-2,TRBJ2-7,-,CASSRGGPWDEQYF
TRBV6-5,TRBJ2-1,many,CASSEDNNEQFF